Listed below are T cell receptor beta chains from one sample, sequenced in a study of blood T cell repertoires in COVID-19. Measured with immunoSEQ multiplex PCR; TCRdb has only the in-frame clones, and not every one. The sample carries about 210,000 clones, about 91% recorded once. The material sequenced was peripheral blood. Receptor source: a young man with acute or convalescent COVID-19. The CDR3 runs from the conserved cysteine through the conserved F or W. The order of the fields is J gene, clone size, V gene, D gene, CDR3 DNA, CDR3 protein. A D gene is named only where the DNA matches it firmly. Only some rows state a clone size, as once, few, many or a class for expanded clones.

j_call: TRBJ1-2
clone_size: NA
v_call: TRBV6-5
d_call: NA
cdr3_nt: TGTGCCAGCACGGAGGATTGGACTCCCCGCTATGGCTACACCTTC
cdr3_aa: CASTEDWTPRYGYTF

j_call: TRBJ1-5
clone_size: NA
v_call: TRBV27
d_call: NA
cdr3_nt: TGTGCCAGCAGTTTTTCCGAGGCAAATCAGCCCCAGCATTTT
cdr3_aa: CASSFSEANQPQHF

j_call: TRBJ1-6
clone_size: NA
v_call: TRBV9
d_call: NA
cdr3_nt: TGTGCCAGCAGCGTAGCAGGGGTCGGTAATTCACCCCTCCACTTT
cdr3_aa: CASSVAGVGNSPLHF

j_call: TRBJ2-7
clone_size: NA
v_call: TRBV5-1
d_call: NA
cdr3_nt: TGCGCCAGCAGCCGACAGGTAGAGTACGAGCAGTACTTC
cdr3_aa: CASSRQVEYEQYF

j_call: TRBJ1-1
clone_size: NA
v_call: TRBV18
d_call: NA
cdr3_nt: TGTGCCAGCTCAACAAGCATTCAGGGGAGGGTGAACACTGAAGCTTTCTTT
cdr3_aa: CASSTSIQGRVNTEAFF

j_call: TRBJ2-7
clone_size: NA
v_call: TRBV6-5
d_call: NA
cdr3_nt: TGTGCCAGCAGATTATCGGAGGCCTACGAGCAGTACTTC
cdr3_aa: CASRLSEAYEQYF

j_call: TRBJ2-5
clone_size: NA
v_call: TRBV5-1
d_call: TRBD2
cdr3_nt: TGCGCCAGCAGCTTGCGGCTAGCGGGGAGCGAGACCCAGTACTTC
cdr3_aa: CASSLRLAGSETQYF

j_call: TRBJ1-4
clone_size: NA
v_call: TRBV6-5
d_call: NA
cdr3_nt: TGTGCCAGCAGTTACAGGGAGGGGCATGAAAAACTGTTTTTT
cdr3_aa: CASSYREGHEKLFF

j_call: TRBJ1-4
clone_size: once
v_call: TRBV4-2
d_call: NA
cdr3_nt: TGTGCCAGCAGCCAGGCCAAGGGGGCAACTAATGAAAAACTGTTTTTT
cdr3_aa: CASSQAKGATNEKLFF

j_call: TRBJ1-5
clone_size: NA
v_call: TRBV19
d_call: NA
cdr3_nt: NA
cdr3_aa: CASSISVFSGGNQPQHF

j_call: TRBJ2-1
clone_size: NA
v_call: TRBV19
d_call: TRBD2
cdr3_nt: TGTGCCAGTAATGGGCGGGGGGGTGAGCAGTTCTTC
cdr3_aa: CASNGRGGEQFF

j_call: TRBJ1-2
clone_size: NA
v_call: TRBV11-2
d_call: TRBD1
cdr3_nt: TGTGCCAGCAGCTCGGGGACAGGGCAGGAGGGGTATGGCTACACCTTC
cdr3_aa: CASSSGTGQEGYGYTF

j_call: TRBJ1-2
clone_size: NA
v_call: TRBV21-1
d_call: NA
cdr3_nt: TGTGCCAGCAGCACGGGACAGCTAGCCTATGGCTACACCTTC
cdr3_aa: CASSTGQLAYGYTF

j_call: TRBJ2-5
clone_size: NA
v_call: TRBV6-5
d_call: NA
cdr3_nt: TGTGCCAGCAGTATCGACTACGGCGAGACCCAGTACTTC
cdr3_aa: CASSIDYGETQYF

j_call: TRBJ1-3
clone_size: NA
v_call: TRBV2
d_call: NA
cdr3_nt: TGTGCCTTAGACTCTGGAAACACCATATATTTT
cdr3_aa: CALDSGNTIYF

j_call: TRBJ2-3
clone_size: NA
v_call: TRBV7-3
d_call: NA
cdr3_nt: TGTGCCAGCAGCTTAGGTGTTGGCGGGGTTGGCACAGATACGCAGTATTTT
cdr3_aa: CASSLGVGGVGTDTQYF

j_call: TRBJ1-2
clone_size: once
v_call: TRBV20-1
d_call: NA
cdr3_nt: TGCAGTGCTAGGGCATCAGGTGGCTACACCTTC
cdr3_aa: CSARASGGYTF